This T cell receptor (beta chain) was sequenced during a study of blood T cell repertoires in COVID-19 (dated by TCRdb to the early 2020s). For context, the study as a whole: Collaborator samples came from the United States, Italy and Spain and covered acute and convalescent phases of COVID-19. The prospective study material was composed of cDNA or gDNA derived from T cells, B-cell-depleted T cells, or PBMCs. Deeply sampled blood TCRbeta repertoires from subjects exposed to, actively infected with, or recovered from COVID-19 were included in the dataset. The repertoires were released in a freely available public database intended as a resource for research on the immune response to SARS-CoV-2. Samples came from the ongoing ImmuneRACE study (first 160 participants) plus 1,254 subjects from 6 global collaborators. The sample metadata nearly always contained a de-identified subject ID, COVID-19 status, age in years and sex. Where available, HLA class I and class II types were obtained from metadata supplied by the sample provider rather than from assay-based typing.

Note on this clone: Its antigen target is currently unknown. No base-level quality is on record; no much larger clone is a single base apart.

From the germline V gene, CDR1 is SGHDT and CDR2 is YYEEEE. The CDR3, from cysteine to phenylalanine, totals 13 residues. Left in the record is the CDR3 DNA by itself, 39 bases read in frame from the first base. Trimming removed 3 bases from V and 5 bases from J, leaving 8 bases between the germline ends. Broader findings and caveats from the paper: How much clinical and demographic metadata was included differed by source and by participant, and the metadata was provided uncurated.

The collaborating institutions used their own protocols to collect whole blood in K2EDTA tubes. Collaborator samples were shipped for TCRbeta analysis as frozen whole blood, isolated PBMCs, or DNA extracted from either sample type. TCRbeta CDR3 regions were amplified from genomic DNA by means of the immunoSEQ Assay, a bias-controlled multiplex PCR. As for the original processing: Within the assay, amplification of reference gene primers was used to estimate how many nucleated cells each sample contained. To quantify the absolute abundance of each unique TCRbeta CDR3 rearrangement, sequence reads were collapsed and filtered. For each sample, productive Simpson clonality was calculated by taking the square root of Simpson's diversity index across productive rearrangements. The source is immuneACCESS, and TCRdb retained only in-frame sequences with V and J called. Part of the clones is not carried over; for the studies checked, unresolved V genes explain less than half of this, and the remainder is unexplained. The V and J calls and clone size are taken from that table; D and trimming were inferred from the DNA. The sample contains a few hundred thousand clones, approximately 82% of them found a single time. The ten largest clones add up to roughly 2.9% of the sample.

The V and J segments used are TRBV5-6 and TRBJ1-4, with TRBD1 tentatively as D gene (6 bases match). This sequence was found in a middle-aged man with active or convalescent COVID-19. Sequencing used peripheral blood. CDR3 loop: CASSYTGNEKLFF. DNA sequence: TGTGCCAGCAGCTATACAGGGAATGAAAAACTGTTTTTT.